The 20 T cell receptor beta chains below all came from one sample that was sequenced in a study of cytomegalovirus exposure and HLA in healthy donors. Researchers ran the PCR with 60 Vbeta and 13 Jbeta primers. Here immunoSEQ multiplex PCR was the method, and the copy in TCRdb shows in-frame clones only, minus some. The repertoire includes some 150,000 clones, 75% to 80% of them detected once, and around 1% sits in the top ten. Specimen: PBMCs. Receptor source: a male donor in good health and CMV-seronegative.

The CDR3 DNA reads as TGTGCCAGCAGCTTATATCCGGACTCGCCAACCTACGAGCAGTACTTC. Its protein product is CASSLYPDSPTYEQYF. The rearrangement uses TRBV13 and TRBJ2-7; a possible D gene is TRBD2 (5 bases). V was trimmed by 2 bases and J by 2 bases, leaving 16 bases between them. The germline V gene has CDR1 PRHDT and CDR2 FYEKMQ (reference sequence). The CDR3 has 16 residues.

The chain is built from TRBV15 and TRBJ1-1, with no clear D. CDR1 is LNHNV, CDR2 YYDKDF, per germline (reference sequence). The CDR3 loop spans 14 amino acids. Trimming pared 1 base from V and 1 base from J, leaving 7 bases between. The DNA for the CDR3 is TGTGCCACCAGCAGAGCAGGAACGAACACTGAAGCTTTCTTT. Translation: CATSRAGTNTEAFF.

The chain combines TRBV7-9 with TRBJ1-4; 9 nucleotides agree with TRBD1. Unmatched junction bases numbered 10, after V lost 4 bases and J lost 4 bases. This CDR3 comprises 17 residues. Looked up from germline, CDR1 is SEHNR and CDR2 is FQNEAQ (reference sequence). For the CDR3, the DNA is TGTGCCAGCAGCTCGCGAATAAAGGGACAGGGTAATGAAAAACTGTTTTTT. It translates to CASSSRIKGQGNEKLFF.

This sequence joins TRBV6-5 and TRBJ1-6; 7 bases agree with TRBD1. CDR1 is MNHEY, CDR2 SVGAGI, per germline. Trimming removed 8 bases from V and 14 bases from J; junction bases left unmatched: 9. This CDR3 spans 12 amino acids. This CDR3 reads CASRKTGSTLHF. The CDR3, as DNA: TGTGCCAGCCGTAAGACAGGGTCCACCCTCCACTTT.

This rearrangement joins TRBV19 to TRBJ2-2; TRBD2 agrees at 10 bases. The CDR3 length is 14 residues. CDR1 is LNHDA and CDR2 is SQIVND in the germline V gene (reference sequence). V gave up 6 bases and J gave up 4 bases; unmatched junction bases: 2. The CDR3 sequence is CASSRLAGTGELFF. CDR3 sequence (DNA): TGTGCCAGTAGCCGACTAGCGGGCACCGGGGAGCTGTTTTTT.

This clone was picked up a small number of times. This CDR3 reads CATYLNEQFF. The CDR3 nucleotides are TGTGCCACCTACCTCAATGAGCAGTTCTTC. This chain links TRBV6-6 with TRBJ2-1; D gene uncertain. Germline V gene lookup returns CDR1 MNHNY and CDR2 SVGAGI (reference sequence). The V end lost 10 bases, the J end lost 6 bases, and 7 bases lay between the germline ends. This CDR3 is 10 amino acids long.

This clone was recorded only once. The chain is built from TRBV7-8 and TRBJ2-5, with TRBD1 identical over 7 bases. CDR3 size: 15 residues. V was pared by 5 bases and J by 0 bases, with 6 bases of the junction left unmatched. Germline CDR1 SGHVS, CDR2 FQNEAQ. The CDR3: CASSVTGVDQETQYF. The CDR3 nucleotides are TGTGCCAGCAGCGTAACAGGGGTAGACCAAGAGACCCAGTACTTC.

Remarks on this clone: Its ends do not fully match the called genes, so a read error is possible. CDR3 bases: TGCAGTGGGACAGGGAACGCTGAAGCTTTCTTT. It translates to CSGTGNAEAFF. The chain employs TRBV20-1 and TRBJ1-1; TRBD1 matches 8 bases. The CDR3 loop spans 11 amino acids. The germline V gene has CDR1 DFQATT and CDR2 SNEGSKA (reference sequence).

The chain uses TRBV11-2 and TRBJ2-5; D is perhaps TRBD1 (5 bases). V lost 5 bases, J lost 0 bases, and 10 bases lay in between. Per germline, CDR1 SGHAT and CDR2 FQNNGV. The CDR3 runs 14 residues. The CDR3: CASSHDRNQETQYF. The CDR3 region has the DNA TGTGCCAGCAGCCACGACAGAAACCAAGAGACCCAGTACTTC.

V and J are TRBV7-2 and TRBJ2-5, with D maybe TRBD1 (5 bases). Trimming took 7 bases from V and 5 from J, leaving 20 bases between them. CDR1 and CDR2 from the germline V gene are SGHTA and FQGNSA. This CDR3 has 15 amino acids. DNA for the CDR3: TGTGCCAGCACCAGTCATAGGGGTACCGGGGAGACCCAGTACTTC. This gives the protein CASTSHRGTGETQYF.

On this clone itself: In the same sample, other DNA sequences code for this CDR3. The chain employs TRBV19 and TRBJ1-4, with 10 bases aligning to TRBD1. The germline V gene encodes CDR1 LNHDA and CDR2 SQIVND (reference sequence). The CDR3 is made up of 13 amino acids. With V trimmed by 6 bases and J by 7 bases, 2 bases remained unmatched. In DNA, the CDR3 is TGTGCCAGTAGCGACAGGGGGCCTGAAAAACTGTTTTTT. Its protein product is CASSDRGPEKLFF.

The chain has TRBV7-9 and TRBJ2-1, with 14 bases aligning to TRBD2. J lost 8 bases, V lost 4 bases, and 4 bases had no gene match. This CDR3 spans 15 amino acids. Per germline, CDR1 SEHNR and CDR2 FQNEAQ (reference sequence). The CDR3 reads CASSWGLAGADEQFF. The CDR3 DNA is TGTGCCAGCAGCTGGGGACTAGCGGGGGCTGATGAGCAGTTCTTC.

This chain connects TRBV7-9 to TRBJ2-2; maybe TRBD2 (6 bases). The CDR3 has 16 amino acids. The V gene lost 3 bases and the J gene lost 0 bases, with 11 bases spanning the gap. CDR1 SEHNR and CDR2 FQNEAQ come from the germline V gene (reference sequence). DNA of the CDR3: TGTGCCAGCAGCTTGGGGGGACCGGCGAACACCGGGGAGCTGTTTTTT. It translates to CASSLGGPANTGELFF.

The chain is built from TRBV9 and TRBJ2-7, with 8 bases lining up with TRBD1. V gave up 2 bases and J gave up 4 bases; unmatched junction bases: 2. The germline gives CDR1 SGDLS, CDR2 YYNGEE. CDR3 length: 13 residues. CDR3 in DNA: TGTGCCAGCAGCGTGCGGACAGGGTACGAGCAGTACTTC. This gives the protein CASSVRTGYEQYF.

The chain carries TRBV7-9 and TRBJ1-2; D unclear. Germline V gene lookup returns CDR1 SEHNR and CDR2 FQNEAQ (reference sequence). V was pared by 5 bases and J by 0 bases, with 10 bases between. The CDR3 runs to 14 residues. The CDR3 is CASSREGANYGYTF. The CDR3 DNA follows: TGTGCCAGCAGCCGGGAGGGAGCTAACTATGGCTACACCTTC.

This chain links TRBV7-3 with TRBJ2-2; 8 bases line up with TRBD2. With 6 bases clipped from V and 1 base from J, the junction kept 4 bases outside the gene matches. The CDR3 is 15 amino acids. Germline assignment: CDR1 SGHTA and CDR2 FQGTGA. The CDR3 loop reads CASSAGLVNTGELFF. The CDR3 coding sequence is TGTGCCAGCAGTGCGGGACTAGTGAACACCGGGGAGCTGTTTTTT.

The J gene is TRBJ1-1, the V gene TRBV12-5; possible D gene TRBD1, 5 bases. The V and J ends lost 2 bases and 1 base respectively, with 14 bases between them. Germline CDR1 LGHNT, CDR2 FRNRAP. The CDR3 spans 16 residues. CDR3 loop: CASGLPQFQGNTEAFF. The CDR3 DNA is TGTGCTAGTGGTTTGCCGCAATTTCAGGGGAACACTGAAGCTTTCTTT.

CDR3 in DNA: TGTGCCAGCAGCTTAGCACAGTCTACGGAAAAACTGTTTTTT. Encoded protein: CASSLAQSTEKLFF. The chain joins TRBV11-2 to TRBJ1-4; D gene ambiguous. V was cut by 1 base and J by 8 bases, with 11 bases left in between. The CDR3 spans 14 residues. The germline CDR1 and CDR2 sequences are SGHAT and FQNNGV.

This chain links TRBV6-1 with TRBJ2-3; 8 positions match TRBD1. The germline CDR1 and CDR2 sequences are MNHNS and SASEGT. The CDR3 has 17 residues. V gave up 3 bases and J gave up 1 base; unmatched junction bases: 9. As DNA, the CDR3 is TGTGCCAGCAGTGAGTGGTGGGACAGGACCCGCACAGATACGCAGTATTTT. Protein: CASSEWWDRTRTDTQYF.

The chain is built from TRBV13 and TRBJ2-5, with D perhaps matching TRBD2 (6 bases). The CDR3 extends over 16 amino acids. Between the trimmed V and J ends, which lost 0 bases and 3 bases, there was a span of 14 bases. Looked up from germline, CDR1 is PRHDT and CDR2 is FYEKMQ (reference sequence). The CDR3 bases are TGTGCCAGCAGCTTAGGGCGGGGAGGCCCAGAAGAGACCCAGTACTTC. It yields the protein CASSLGRGGPEETQYF.